The rows below give T cell receptor beta chains drawn from one sample of a study of T cell responses to AZD1222 COVID-19 vaccine. The table came from immunoSEQ multiplex PCR; TCRdb's copy has only in-frame clones and leaves some out. The sample has tens of thousands of clones; roughly 80% are singletons. The sample consisted of peripheral blood, taken on day 0 of MenACWY control vaccination. All receptors derive from an adult in good health. Each CDR3 is given with its conserved first and last residue. The D gene is left open where the match is weak. Only some rows state a clone size, as once, few, many or a class for expanded clones.

j_gene | d_gene | v_gene | abundance | CDR3nt | CDR3aa
TRBJ2-3 | TRBD1 | TRBV27 | . | TGTGCCAGCAGTTCGCTGGGACAGGGGACAGATACGCAGTATTTT | CASSSLGQGTDTQYF
TRBJ1-1 | . | TRBV5-6 | . | TGTGCCAGCAGCTTGGGATCACCGAACACTGAAGCTTTCTTT | CASSLGSPNTEAFF
TRBJ1-2 | TRBD1 | TRBV6-5 | . | TGTGCCTCTGGACAGGGGCCGCCGGAGGCTGGCTACACCTTC | CASGQGPPEAGYTF
TRBJ2-1 | . | TRBV29-1 | . | TGCAGCGCTCGCCCCGGGGCAGGGCTCTACAATGAGCAGTTCTTC | CSARPGAGLYNEQFF
TRBJ2-3 | . | TRBV7-9 | once | TGTGCCAGCAGCCCCTTCCAGGCAGATACGCAGTATTTT | CASSPFQADTQYF
TRBJ1-3 | TRBD1 | TRBV29-1 | . | TGCAGCGTTAGAGGGGGCGGCTCTGGAAACACCATATATTTT | CSVRGGGSGNTIYF
TRBJ2-5 | TRBD1 | TRBV30 | . | TGTGCCTGGAGTGTCAATAGGGGGCGTCGAGAGACCCAGTACTTC | CAWSVNRGRRETQYF
TRBJ1-1 | TRBD1 | TRBV3-1/TRBV3-2 | . | TGTGCCAGCAGCCAAGCCGGGACAGCGAACACTGAAGCTTTCTTT | CASSQAGTANTEAFF
TRBJ2-3 | . | TRBV7-6 | few | TGTGCCAGCAGCTTAGCGGGAAGTGTAGCGGTTGGTGGAGATACGCAGTATTTT | CASSLAGSVAVGGDTQYF
TRBJ1-6 | TRBD1 | TRBV30 | . | TGTGCCTGGAGTCGGGACAGAAAGCCCCTCCACTTT | CAWSRDRKPLHF
TRBJ2-1 | TRBD1 | TRBV5-1 | . | TGCGCCAGCAGACTGGCGGACAGGGGGTACAATGAGCAGTTCTTC | CASRLADRGYNEQFF
TRBJ2-3 | . | TRBV7-2 | . | TGTGCCAGCAGCCCCCGCCGCTTCGGGGATACGCAGTATTTT | CASSPRRFGDTQYF
TRBJ2-5 | TRBD1 | TRBV2 | . | TGTGCCAGCGGGGGACAGGGGCTCGGAGAGACCCAGTACTTC | CASGGQGLGETQYF
TRBJ2-2 | . | TRBV11-2 | . | TGTGCCAGCAGCCCAGAGGGGAGTCACACCGGGGAGCTGTTTTTT | CASSPEGSHTGELFF
TRBJ2-1 | . | TRBV19 | . | TGTGCCAGTAGTATCCAGGGCGGCTACAATGAGCAGTTCTTC | CASSIQGGYNEQFF
TRBJ2-7 | . | TRBV6-5 | . | TGTGCCAGCAGTTACTCGGCGAGCTCCTACGAGCAGTACTTC | CASSYSASSYEQYF
TRBJ1-2 | . | TRBV15 | . | TGTGCCACCAGCAGAGGGGTGGATGGCTACACCTTC | CATSRGVDGYTF
TRBJ1-6 | . | TRBV4-1 | . | TGCGCCAGCAGCCAAGATCTACAGGGTCCGAGGTCCCTCCACTTT | CASSQDLQGPRSLHF
TRBJ1-2 | . | TRBV6-2/TRBV6-3 | once | TGTGCCAGCAGTTCGAGATGGACCTTAGGCTACACCTTC | CASSSRWTLGYTF
TRBJ2-5 | TRBD1 | TRBV6-5 | once | TGTGCCAGCAGTTACTCGACAGGGATGGAGACCCAGTACTTC | CASSYSTGMETQYF
TRBJ2-1 | . | TRBV24-1 | . | TGTGCCACCAGTGACCCGAGGGGGAACTCCTACAATGAGCAGTTCTTC | CATSDPRGNSYNEQFF
TRBJ1-4 | . | TRBV14 | . | TGTGCCAGCAGCCAAGGCGCAGGGCGGACTAATGAAAAACTGTTTTTT | CASSQGAGRTNEKLFF
TRBJ2-2 | . | TRBV6-4 | . | TGTGCCAGCAGTGACGGGGGGACCGGGGAGCTGTTTTTT | CASSDGGTGELFF
TRBJ2-7 | . | TRBV28 | few | TGTGCCAGCAGTTTTTCGTGGACCTACGAGCAGTACTTC | CASSFSWTYEQYF
TRBJ2-1 | . | TRBV27 | once | TGTGCCAGCAGTTTATCGATGATCAGGGATGAGCAGTTCTTC | CASSLSMIRDEQFF
TRBJ1-5 | . | TRBV6-5 | . | TGTGCCAGCAGGGAGACCGGGGGCAATCAGCCCCAGCATTTT | CASRETGGNQPQHF
TRBJ1-4 | . | TRBV6-1 | . | TGTGCCAGCAGTGAAGGGGACTTTCTCCGCTCAAAACTGTTTTTT | CASSEGDFLRSKLFF
TRBJ2-1 | . | TRBV19 | . | TGTGCCAGTAGAAACGTTTTAGGGCCCGTTGATGGTGAGCAGTTCTTC | CASRNVLGPVDGEQFF
TRBJ1-1 | TRBD1 | TRBV6-5 | . | TGTGCCAGCAATCTAGAGGGGGCGAACACTGAAGCTTTCTTT | CASNLEGANTEAFF
TRBJ1-5 | . | TRBV12-3/TRBV12-4 | . | TGTGCCAGCAGTTTAGGGAGCAATCAGCCCCAGCATTTT | CASSLGSNQPQHF
TRBJ1-2 | . | TRBV7-9 | . | TGTGCCAGCAGCTTAAGTCCTAACTATGGCTACACCTTC | CASSLSPNYGYTF
TRBJ2-1 | TRBD2 | TRBV7-2 | . | TGTGCCAGCAGCTTGAAACCCCCTAGCGGGGGCAATGAGCAGTTCTTC | CASSLKPPSGGNEQFF
TRBJ1-1 | TRBD1 | TRBV13 | few | TGTGCCAGCAGCACCCGGACAGGGAGGACTGAAGCTTTCTTT | CASSTRTGRTEAFF
TRBJ1-3 | . | TRBV9 | . | TGTGCCAGCAGCGTAGGAGGGAACGGAAACACCATATATTTT | CASSVGGNGNTIYF
TRBJ2-7 | TRBD2 | TRBV28 | . | TGTGCCAGCAGTCCTCGGACAGCGGGAGACTCCTACGAGCAGTACTTC | CASSPRTAGDSYEQYF
TRBJ1-1 | . | TRBV6-5 | . | TGTGCCAGCACCCCGGACAGAGCCTACACTGAAGCTTTCTTT | CASTPDRAYTEAFF
TRBJ1-5 | . | TRBV19 | . | TGTGCCAGTAGTATAGTGGGGACGGGGGGCGGTCAGCCCCAGCATTTT | CASSIVGTGGGQPQHF
TRBJ1-3 | . | TRBV28 | . | TGTGCCAGCAGTTTGGCTACCTACAGGGCTGGAAACACCATATATTTT | CASSLATYRAGNTIYF
TRBJ1-2 | . | TRBV6-1 | . | TGTGCCAGCAGTGAAGTCCAGGGGTTCGGGTTTAATGGCTACACCTTC | CASSEVQGFGFNGYTF
TRBJ2-7 | . | TRBV4-1 | . | TGCGCCAGCAGCCCAGGTCCCCCGCGGTTGGGGTACGAGCAGTACTTC | CASSPGPPRLGYEQYF
TRBJ1-3 | TRBD1 | TRBV5-6 | . | TGTGCCAGCAGCTTGGTTACAGGGGGCTGGGACACCATATATTTT | CASSLVTGGWDTIYF
TRBJ2-7 | . | TRBV19 | . | TGTGCCAGTAGATTCACTACCGGGACATCCTACGAGCAGTACTTC | CASRFTTGTSYEQYF